Following are 10 T cell receptor beta chains from one sample sequenced in a study of blood T cell repertoires in COVID-19. Only in-frame clones appear in the TCRdb table, and some are missing; sequencing was by immunoSEQ multiplex PCR. The data hold about 260,000 clones, with 70% to 90% observed a single time. Sequencing used peripheral blood. These receptors all stem from a woman in her fifties or sixties with acute or convalescent COVID-19.

The V gene is TRBV13, the J gene TRBJ1-1; D might be TRBD1 (6 bases). V was shortened by 2 bases and J by 0 bases, with 10 bases between the two germline ends. Germline CDR1 PRHDT, CDR2 FYEKMQ (reference sequence). The CDR3 sequence is 15 residues long. CDR3 in DNA: TGTGCCAGCAGCTTATGGTGGGGGCTGAACACTGAAGCTTTCTTT. As protein: CASSLWWGLNTEAFF.

This chain connects TRBV28 to TRBJ2-7, with D possibly being TRBD1 (6 bases). Germline CDR1 reads MDHEN; CDR2 reads SYDVKM. V shed 7 bases and J shed 0 bases, with 16 bases lying between them. The CDR3 length is 15 residues. In DNA, the CDR3 is TGTGCCAGCATCCCGACAGGTGACCACTCCTACGAGCAGTACTTC. It yields the protein CASIPTGDHSYEQYF. The whole variable domain, remainder taken from reference TRBV28 and TRBJ2-7, is DVKVTQSSRYLVKRTGEKVFLECVQDMDHENMFWYRQDPGLGLRLIYFSYDVKMKEKGDIPEGYSVSREKKERFSLILESASTNQTSMYLCASIPTGDHSYEQYFGPGTRLTVT.

CDR3 in DNA: TGTGCCAGCAGCCCAGGCCGGGACATACAAGAGACCCAGTACTTC. Translated, it gives CASSPGRDIQETQYF. The chain employs TRBV7-9 and TRBJ2-5, with a possible D match to TRBD1 (6 bases). Germline loops: CDR1 SEHNR, CDR2 FQNEAQ (reference sequence). The CDR3 is made up of 15 amino acids. V was pared by 5 bases and J by 2 bases, with 15 bases between.

The chain has TRBV29-1 and TRBJ1-5, with D possibly TRBD1 on 5 matching bases. Germline lookup yields CDR1 SQVTM and CDR2 ANQGSEA. V gave up 4 bases and J gave up 2 bases, with 6 bases separating them. The CDR3 runs to 12 residues. CDR3 DNA sequence: TGCAGCGTTGGGGGCGGCAATCAGCCCCAGCATTTT. It yields the protein CSVGGGNQPQHF.

V usage is TRBV7-2 and J usage is TRBJ1-2; D is ambiguous. Germline V CDR1 and CDR2: SGHTA, FQGNSA. This CDR3 has 14 residues. Trimming pared 4 bases from V and 4 bases from J, leaving 13 bases between. The CDR3 DNA sequence: TGTGCCAGCAGCTCCCGGGGTATGGGCTATGGCTACACCTTC. This encodes CASSSRGMGYGYTF.

The chain combines TRBV9 with TRBJ1-3; the D is unclear. V was trimmed by 4 bases and J by 0 bases, leaving 11 bases between them. Germline loops: CDR1 SGDLS, CDR2 YYNGEE. The CDR3 is made up of 15 amino acids. The CDR3 protein is CASSPTLLSGNTIYF. In nucleotides, the CDR3 is TGTGCCAGCAGCCCGACTCTCCTCTCTGGAAACACCATATATTTT.

This clone was picked up one time. V usage is TRBV5-1 and J usage is TRBJ2-5; TRBD2 matches 8 bases. Germline V gene lookup returns CDR1 SGHRS and CDR2 YFSETQ. V shed 0 bases, J shed 5 bases, and the junction held 9 bases outside the gene matches. The CDR3 runs to 16 residues. CDR3: CASSLASGGPFETQYF. CDR3 DNA sequence: TGCGCCAGCAGCTTGGCCTCGGGAGGGCCCTTCGAGACCCAGTACTTC.

In DNA form, the CDR3 reads TGCAGCGGCACCGGGACAGGGAGCTACGAGCAGTACTTC. It specifies CSGTGTGSYEQYF. The chain couples TRBV29-1 to TRBJ2-7, with 9 nucleotides matching TRBD1. The germline CDR1 and CDR2 sequences are SQVTM and ANQGSEA. V shed 7 bases and J 3 bases; nucleotides not matched to a gene: 7. The CDR3 runs 13 residues.

V and J are TRBV7-8 and TRBJ2-7, with D perhaps matching TRBD1 (5 bases). The germline V and J ends were trimmed by 2 bases and 3 bases, with 20 bases remaining between them. The CDR3 runs to 17 residues. Germline CDR1 reads SGHVS; CDR2 reads FQNEAQ. Written as DNA, the CDR3 is TGTGCCAGCAGCTTACAGGTGGTGGGCAGGGCTTACTACGAGCAGTACTTC. Its protein is CASSLQVVGRAYYEQYF.

The J gene is TRBJ1-5, the V gene TRBV27; D is unclear. This CDR3 comprises 14 residues. Between the trimmed V and J ends, which lost 6 bases and 1 base, there was a span of 10 bases. Germline V gene lookup returns CDR1 MNHEY and CDR2 SMNVEV (reference sequence). CDR3 in amino acids: CASSLLMSNQPQHF. The DNA for the CDR3 is TGTGCCAGCAGCCTCCTAATGAGCAATCAGCCCCAGCATTTT.